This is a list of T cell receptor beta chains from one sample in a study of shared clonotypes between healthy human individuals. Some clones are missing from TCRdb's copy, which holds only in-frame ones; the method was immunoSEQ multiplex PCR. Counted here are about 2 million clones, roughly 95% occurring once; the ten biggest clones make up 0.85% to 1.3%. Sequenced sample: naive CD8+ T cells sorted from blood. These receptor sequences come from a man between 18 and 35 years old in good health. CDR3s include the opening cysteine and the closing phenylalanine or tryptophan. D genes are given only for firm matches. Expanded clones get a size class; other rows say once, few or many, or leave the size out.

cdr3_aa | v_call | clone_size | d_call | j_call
CASSLRGTDTEAFF | TRBV5-1 | - | TRBD1 | TRBJ1-1
CASSAYPDRSSYNSPLHF | TRBV7-6 | - | - | TRBJ1-6
CASSFTQGALYYEQYF | TRBV27 | - | TRBD1 | TRBJ2-7
CASSSRGAQADTQYF | TRBV7-3 | - | - | TRBJ2-3
CASTFGSYEQFF | TRBV5-6 | once | - | TRBJ2-1
CASSPGTGPFNGYTF | TRBV27 | - | TRBD1 | TRBJ1-2
CASSFGGNTEAFF | TRBV11-3 | - | - | TRBJ1-1
CASPASAGGIDEQFF | TRBV2 | - | TRBD2 | TRBJ2-1
CASLPMNTGELFF | TRBV2 | few | - | TRBJ2-2
CASSQESGASYEQYF | TRBV4-1 | - | - | TRBJ2-7
CASSQLGLAGEGGEQYF | TRBV4-1 | - | TRBD2 | TRBJ2-7
CASSLVSRGEAYEQYF | TRBV7-9 | - | - | TRBJ2-7
CASSHDSGRAGETQYF | TRBV9 | - | TRBD2 | TRBJ2-5
CASSTTGPTQYF | TRBV7-2 | - | - | TRBJ2-3
CASAPPKNIQYF | TRBV2 | - | - | TRBJ2-4
CASSNTEAFF | TRBV2 | - | - | TRBJ1-1
CASSVAGGETQYF | TRBV28 | - | TRBD2 | TRBJ2-5
CASSHRVADTQYF | TRBV5-1 | - | - | TRBJ2-3
CASSDMAGELFF | TRBV6-1 | once | - | TRBJ2-2
CASSNGGTDTQYF | TRBV19 | - | - | TRBJ2-3
CASSIAAGGSTDTQYF | TRBV19 | - | TRBD1 | TRBJ2-3
CASSSLKERLDTEAFF | TRBV27 | - | - | TRBJ1-1
CASSRRPGTGASGELFF | TRBV27 | once | TRBD1 | TRBJ2-2
CASSPPGSTDTQYF | TRBV27 | - | - | TRBJ2-3
CASSYGGSTDTQYF | TRBV6-5 | - | - | TRBJ2-3